A selection of T cell receptor beta chains follows, all from one sample in a study of identifying expanded T cells in peripheral blood. Repertoires were generated with immunoSEQ multiplex PCR, while TCRdb's copy carries only in-frame clones and drops some. This table holds about 90,000 clones, roughly 90% found once. The sample taken for sequencing was blood. Source of these receptors: a person aged 18 to 70 in good health. Each CDR3 is given with its conserved first and last residue. The D gene is left open where the match is weak. Where a row states a size, it is once, few, many or the class of an expanded clone; other rows omit it.

D gene	clone size	V gene	J gene	CDR3 DNA	CDR3 protein
-	-	TRBV7-3	TRBJ1-6	TGTGCCAGCAGCTTAAGTGGGGCGACTAATTCACCCCTCCACTTT	CASSLSGATNSPLHF
-	-	TRBV6-5	TRBJ1-5	TGTGCCAGCAGTTACTCCGGGTCATTGGGCCAGCCCCAGCATTTT	CASSYSGSLGQPQHF
-	-	TRBV5-1	TRBJ2-5	TGCGCCAGCATTCGGAGGCCAGAGTACCAAGAGACCCAGTACTTC	CASIRRPEYQETQYF
-	-	TRBV7-9	TRBJ1-2	TGTGCCAGCAGCCCCCAAGGTCTAGGCTACACCTTC	CASSPQGLGYTF
TRBD1	-	TRBV14	TRBJ2-7	TGTGCCAGCAGTTTACCAGGGGGCGGAAGATTCCACGAGCAGTACTTC	CASSLPGGGRFHEQYF
-	-	TRBV11-2	TRBJ1-1	TGTGCCAGCAGCTTAGAATTATTGGCCGACACTGAAGCTTTCTTT	CASSLELLADTEAFF
-	-	TRBV18	TRBJ1-1	TGTGCCAGCTCTTCCATCGGGCCAACTGAAGCTTTCTTT	CASSSIGPTEAFF
-	-	TRBV7-9	TRBJ1-4	TGTGCCAGCAGCCGCGGACAGTTCAGTGAAAAACTGTTTTTT	CASSRGQFSEKLFF
TRBD1	-	TRBV7-3	TRBJ2-4	TGTGCCAGCAGCCGCGGCGGGGCAGGGGGCGGCAAAAACATTCAGTACTTC	CASSRGGAGGGKNIQYF
-	-	TRBV9	TRBJ2-1	TGTGCCAGCAGCGTGCTAGGCGGTACGGGGAATGAGCAGTTCTTC	CASSVLGGTGNEQFF
-	-	TRBV6-1	TRBJ2-7	TGTGCCAGCAGTGTACCAGAGTCCTACGAGCAGTACTTC	CASSVPESYEQYF
TRBD1	-	TRBV4-3	TRBJ2-6	TGCGCCAGCAGCCAAAACAGGGGGCGAGACCCCTCTGGGGCCAACGTCCTGACTTTC	CASSQNRGRDPSGANVLTF
-	-	TRBV6-1	TRBJ2-3	TGTGCCAGCAGTGAAGCTGACAGGGCGGGGAAAGATACGCAGTATTTT	CASSEADRAGKDTQYF
-	-	TRBV10-3	TRBJ1-2	TGTGCCATCAGGGTGGGGGACTATGGCTACACCTTC	CAIRVGDYGYTF
-	-	TRBV30	TRBJ1-2	TGTGCCTGGACCAAACTGGACATCCTCTATGGCTACACCTTC	CAWTKLDILYGYTF
-	-	TRBV11-1	TRBJ1-1	TGTGCCAGCTGCTTCGGGGGCAGGAACACTGAAGCTTTCTTT	CASCFGGRNTEAFF
-	-	TRBV7-9	TRBJ1-1	TGTGCCAGCAGCAGTGAGGGAGAGTTGAACACTGAAGCTTTCTTT	CASSSEGELNTEAFF
-	-	TRBV2	TRBJ2-7	TGTGCCAGCCTGCGGTTCCAGGGAGCCTACGAGCAGTACTTC	CASLRFQGAYEQYF
TRBD2	once	TRBV30	TRBJ2-3	TGTGCCTGGAGTGTCGGAGGTTGGGGGGGAGATACGCAGTATTTT	CAWSVGGWGGDTQYF
-	-	TRBV7-9	TRBJ2-2	TGTGCCAGCAGCCTATCTAGCACCGGGGAGCTGTTTTTT	CASSLSSTGELFF
-	-	TRBV9	TRBJ2-3	TGTGCCAGCAGTTCTGGGCGGCAGGGATTCCCAGATACGCAGTATTTT	CASSSGRQGFPDTQYF
TRBD1	once	TRBV6-5	TRBJ1-2	TGTGCCAGCAGTTACTCGGACAGGGGCTATGGCTACACCTTC	CASSYSDRGYGYTF
TRBD1	-	TRBV2	TRBJ1-2	TGTGCCAGCCAGGGACAGCCATCATCCCATGGCTACACCTTC	CASQGQPSSHGYTF
-	-	TRBV7-2	TRBJ2-6	TGTGCCAGTCGGGAGACCCCCTCTGGGGCCAACGTCCTGACTTTC	CASRETPSGANVLTF
-	-	TRBV21-1	TRBJ2-7	-	CAMWGTGTYEQYF
-	-	TRBV5-4	TRBJ1-3	TGTGCCAGCAGCTTGGCCGGGGCCTCTGGAAACACCATATATTTT	CASSLAGASGNTIYF
-	-	TRBV6-5	TRBJ1-2	TGTGCCAGCAGTCGGGACCGGTCTAACTATGGCTACACCTTC	CASSRDRSNYGYTF
-	-	TRBV27	TRBJ2-1	TGTGCCAGCAGTACAAGGCTAACTGTACGTTCCGATGAGCAGTTCTTC	CASSTRLTVRSDEQFF
-	-	TRBV2	TRBJ1-1	TGTGCCAGCACACAGAACACTGAAGCTTTCTTT	CASTQNTEAFF
-	-	TRBV7-3	TRBJ2-7	TGTGCCAGCAGGCCGGGCCTCACGGGTCGCGAGCAGTACTTC	CASRPGLTGREQYF
TRBD1	few	TRBV5-6	TRBJ2-5	TGTGCCAGCAGCTCGGGGACAGGGACGCGGGAGACCCAGTACTTC	CASSSGTGTRETQYF
-	-	TRBV13	TRBJ2-5	TGTGCCAGCAGTAAATTAGGGCAGTCTGTTGATTTGGAGACCCAGTACTTC	CASSKLGQSVDLETQYF
TRBD2	-	TRBV7-9	TRBJ2-7	TGTGCCAGCAGCCTCAGCGGGGTTACCTACGAGCAGTACTTC	CASSLSGVTYEQYF
TRBD1	-	TRBV18	TRBJ1-5	TGTGCCAGCTCACGGACCCGGGACAGCCATCAGCCCCAGCATTTT	CASSRTRDSHQPQHF
-	-	TRBV29-1	TRBJ1-1	TGCAGCGTCCACAGGGTCGAAGACACTGAAGCTTTCTTT	CSVHRVEDTEAFF
-	-	TRBV7-9	TRBJ2-7	TGTGCCAGCAGCTTAAACAGGGTCCCGAGCGAGCAGTACTTC	CASSLNRVPSEQYF
TRBD1	-	TRBV7-2	TRBJ1-3	TGTGCCAGCAGCTTAGGTCGGCGGGACAGGGGTTTCTCTGGAAACACCATATATTTT	CASSLGRRDRGFSGNTIYF